Sequencing of this T cell receptor (beta chain) was carried out in a study of neurological immune-mediated disorders. cDNA was made by 5'RACE with 10-nucleotide random UMIs. One entry per CDR3 protein results from TCRdb running MiXCR on the 5' RACE reads. The sample carries more than 50,000 distinct CDR3 sequences, over 9.5% recorded once. Findings and caveats of the study: The level of TCR clonal expansion was highest in patients with HTLV-1-associated myelopathy and lowest in multiple sclerosis, where it fell below the level seen in healthy controls.

2 million PBMCs stored at -80 C were the source of the unsorted libraries. CDR1 is MDHEN and CDR2 is SYDVKM in the germline V gene. V gave up 7 bases and J gave up 7 bases, with 17 bases separating them. CDR3 length equals 14 residues. This clonotype came up many times. Its antigen is still unknown. The chain links TRBV28 to TRBJ1-5; no firm D call. Sequencing input: PBMCs. This TCR was sampled from a man aged 55 to 70 in good health. The CDR3 region has the DNA TGTGCCAGCACCGCCGGACGGTATAAGCAGCCCCAGCATTTT. Its translation is CASTAGRYKQPQHF.